This TCR beta chain is drawn from a study of OX40 agonist ivuxolimab in advanced cancers. In the study overall: Head and neck, renal cell, melanoma or hepatocellular carcinoma were the cancers that dose-escalation patients had.

CDR1 and CDR2 (germline): SGHDT, YYEEEE. V lost 5 bases, J lost 2 bases, and 16 bases lay in between. The CDR3 loop spans 16 amino acids. Here immunoSEQ multiplex PCR was the method, and the copy in TCRdb shows in-frame clones only, minus some. This table holds about 100,000 clones, roughly 90% found once. The source is an adult with an advanced solid tumor such as melanoma, head and neck, liver or kidney cancer. The chain combines TRBV5-6 with TRBJ2-2; D unclear. The starting material was CD4+ or CD8+ T cells sorted from blood, obtained in a trial of the OX40 agonist ivuxolimab. The CDR3 region is CASSPTRKINTGELFF. CDR3 sequence (DNA): TGTGCCAGCAGTCCCACTCGGAAGATTAACACCGGGGAGCTGTTTTTT.